This record concerns one T cell receptor beta chain sequence. As originally analysed: Amplified reference gene primers provided the basis for estimating nucleated cell counts. Only in-frame clones appear in the TCRdb table, and some are missing; sequencing was by immunoSEQ multiplex PCR. The D gene and trimming were derived from the DNA, and the V and J assignments and clone size from that table. Altogether under 20,000 clones are present, 85% to 90% being singletons, with the ten largest covering around 17%. The source of the sample is a study of blood T cell repertoires in COVID-19. Study information: Some COVID-19 samples were acute and others convalescent; all came from the United States, Italy and Spain. Sample material is recorded as cDNA or gDNA derived from T cells, B-cell-depleted T cells, or PBMCs.

Germline values: CDR1 SGHKS, CDR2 YYEKEE (reference sequence). The V and J ends lost 3 bases and 0 bases, in that order; junction bases with no gene match: 4. This CDR3 region has 16 residues. Sequenced input: peripheral blood. The chain recombines TRBV5-5 with TRBJ1-3; 9 nucleotides match TRBD1. The TCR sequence derives from a human donor with active COVID-19. The donor label of this sample is uncertain. The CDR3 bases are TGTGCCAGCAGCTGGGGACAGGGAAACTCTGGAAACACCATATATTTT. Translating gives CASSWGQGNSGNTIYF.